The clone carrying this T cell receptor (beta chain) has a handful of counts. The antigen remains unidentified. A junction boundary mismatches the germline segment, possibly from a read error. TCRdb re-called the RT-PCR reads through MiXCR, storing one row per CDR3 protein. This sample has about 240,000 distinct CDR3 sequences, with more than 10% found just once. CDR3 length: 11 amino acids. CDR1 and CDR2 (germline): MDHEN, SYDVKM. This sample stems from a study of response to subunit inactivated influenza vaccine. Study-wide results and caveats: Few new T cells, the authors suggested, are recruited by each seasonal influenza vaccination.

The rearrangement uses TRBV28 and TRBJ2-3; D gene uncertain. Source: non-naive T cells sorted from PBMCs, taken approximately 15 days before vaccination. This receptor was taken from a man over 45 who received an inactivated influenza vaccine. In DNA form, the CDR3 reads TGTGCCAGCAGTTTATGGTCCGCTCCTATTTTT. This translates into CASSLWSAPIF.